The next 18 T cell receptor beta chains were all read from a single sample in a study of blood T cell repertoires in COVID-19. The assay was immunoSEQ multiplex PCR, and TCRdb's table has in-frame clones only and misses some. The data contain roughly 240,000 clones, 75% to 85% of them seen just once; the ten biggest clones take up 2% to 2.5%. The sample taken for sequencing was peripheral blood. The origin of the receptors is a man aged 35 to 55 who had recovered from COVID-19.

This chain joins TRBV10-3 and TRBJ2-1, with 11 bases identical to TRBD2. The germline V gene has CDR1 ENHRY and CDR2 SYGVKD. CDR3 length equals 15 residues. Trimming removed 8 bases from V and 8 bases from J; junction bases left unmatched: 11. The CDR3 is CAIADYSGRADEQFF. CDR3 nucleotide sequence: TGTGCCATCGCCGACTATAGCGGGAGGGCGGATGAGCAGTTCTTC.

The rearrangement joins TRBV19 to TRBJ1-3; D may be TRBD1 (5 bases). Germline V CDR1 and CDR2: LNHDA, SQIVND (reference sequence). The CDR3 covers 14 residues. With 4 bases removed from V and 0 bases from J, the gap between germline ends came to 7 bases. The CDR3 bases are TGTGCCAGTAGTAGGGGCAGCTCTGGAAACACCATATATTTT. It encodes CASSRGSSGNTIYF.

This rearrangement joins TRBV5-4 to TRBJ2-3, with 10 positions matching TRBD2. The V gene's germline CDR1 is SGHNT and CDR2 YYREEE (reference sequence). The CDR3 runs to 17 residues. The V segment lost 0 bases and the J segment 0 bases; nucleotides outside the gene matches: 4. For the CDR3, the DNA is TGTGCCAGCAGCTTGGCTAGCGGGGGCTTCAGCACAGATACGCAGTATTTT. Its translation: CASSLASGGFSTDTQYF.

Only one count was recorded for this clone. The chain recombines TRBV11-2 with TRBJ2-7, with a weak D call TRBD1 (5 bases). This CDR3 contains 18 residues. Germline values: CDR1 SGHAT, CDR2 FQNNGV. Trimming took 3 bases from V and 3 from J, leaving 24 bases between them. The CDR3 is CASSFYRDSSRYDYEQYF. The CDR3 bases are TGTGCCAGCAGCTTTTATAGAGACAGCTCCAGATATGACTACGAGCAGTACTTC.

The V gene is TRBV7-8, the J gene TRBJ2-3; TRBD1 aligns across 11 bases. The CDR3 runs to 18 residues. V lost 7 bases, J lost 3 bases, and 15 bases stayed unmatched. The germline V gene has CDR1 SGHVS and CDR2 FQNEAQ. CDR3 loop: CASIGGQGATFTTDTQYF. DNA of the CDR3: TGTGCCAGCATCGGAGGACAGGGGGCGACTTTTACGACAGATACGCAGTATTTT.

V and J are TRBV7-2 and TRBJ2-5; 12 positions match TRBD1. The CDR3 totals 17 residues. V was pared by 5 bases and J by 6 bases, with 13 bases of the junction left unmatched. CDR1 is SGHTA, CDR2 FQGNSA, per germline. CDR3 protein: CASSIRAGTGGGKTQYF. CDR3 bases: TGTGCCAGCAGCATCCGGGCCGGGACAGGGGGCGGAAAGACCCAGTACTTC.

This chain connects TRBV6-1 to TRBJ1-1, with D unclear. V lost 2 bases to trimming and J lost 1 base, with 5 bases between them. This CDR3 comprises 13 residues. CDR1 and CDR2 from the germline V gene are MNHNS and SASEGT. CDR3 DNA: TGTGCCAGCAGTGAACAAAAGAACACTGAAGCTTTCTTT. Amino acids: CASSEQKNTEAFF.

This chain links TRBV3-1 (or the pseudogene TRBV3-2) with TRBJ1-1, with a tentative D call TRBD1 (6 bases). V was pared by 0 bases and J by 6 bases, with 11 bases between. Per germline, CDR1 LGHDT and CDR2 YNNKEL (reference sequence). There are 14 residues in the CDR3. CDR3 DNA sequence: TGTGCCAGCAGCCAAGATTGGGACACCCCTGAAGCTTTCTTT. Encoded protein: CASSQDWDTPEAFF.

The genes are TRBV30 and TRBJ1-5, with D uncertain. This CDR3 region has 15 residues. With 2 bases removed from V and 1 base from J, the gap between germline ends came to 12 bases. From germline, CDR1 is GTSNPN and CDR2 SVGIG (reference sequence). CDR3 residues: CAWSWREGSNQPQHF. CDR3 sequence (DNA): TGTGCCTGGAGTTGGAGGGAAGGGAGCAATCAGCCCCAGCATTTT.

The chain couples TRBV15 to TRBJ2-7, with D maybe TRBD2 (5 bases). This CDR3 spans 15 amino acids. In germline, CDR1 is LNHNV, CDR2 YYDKDF (reference sequence). Trimming shortened V by 0 bases and J by 3 bases, and 12 bases separated the two germline ends. The CDR3 bases are TGTGCCACCAGCAGAGAGGGTGGAGGAGACTACGAGCAGTACTTC. Encoded protein: CATSREGGGDYEQYF.

The J gene is TRBJ2-2, the V gene TRBV5-4; 7 positions match TRBD1. V lost 5 bases and J lost 5; bases outside the gene matches: 3. The germline V gene has CDR1 SGHNT and CDR2 YYREEE (reference sequence). There are 13 residues in the CDR3. The CDR3 coding sequence is TGTGCCAGCAGTGGACAGGTTACCGGGGAGCTGTTTTTT. It codes for CASSGQVTGELFF.

The chain couples TRBV6-5 to TRBJ1-2, with TRBD1 matching 7 bases. The trim removed 8 bases at V and 5 bases at J, leaving 14 bases unmatched. The CDR3 has 15 amino acids. Germline V gene lookup returns CDR1 MNHEY and CDR2 SVGAGI. DNA for the CDR3: TGTGCCAGCGGAGGCCTTCGGGACAGCCGTTATGGCTACACCTTC. It yields the protein CASGGLRDSRYGYTF.

The gene calls are TRBV7-9 and TRBJ2-7; TRBD1 is a possible D gene (6 bases). V was cut by 5 bases and J by 2 bases, with 16 bases left in between. CDR3 length: 15 residues. The germline V gene encodes CDR1 SEHNR and CDR2 FQNEAQ (reference sequence). CDR3 amino acids: CASSVRGSGAYEQYF. In nucleotides, the CDR3 is TGTGCCAGCAGCGTTAGGGGGAGCGGAGCCTACGAGCAGTACTTC.

This clone has more than one count but fewer than ten. J is TRBJ1-1 and V is TRBV7-2; the match to TRBD1 covers 7 bases. The CDR3 has 14 residues. Germline CDR1 and CDR2: SGHTA and FQGNSA. With V trimmed by 4 bases and J by 7 bases, 9 bases remained unmatched. Here the CDR3 reads CASSSGQSINEAFF. In DNA form, the CDR3 reads TGTGCCAGCAGCTCGGGACAGAGCATCAATGAAGCTTTCTTT.

This chain connects TRBV5-4 to TRBJ1-6, with 11 positions matching TRBD1. The CDR3 runs 15 residues. V dropped 4 bases and J dropped 8; count of bases not matched to a gene: 5. Germline loops: CDR1 SGHNT, CDR2 YYREEE (reference sequence). CDR3 in amino acids: CASSPRDRGDSPLHF. For the CDR3, the DNA is TGTGCCAGCAGCCCGCGGGACAGGGGGGATTCACCCCTCCACTTT.

A remark on this clone: A junction end diverges from the germline sequence, so it may reflect a read error. The J gene is TRBJ1-2, the V gene TRBV6-5; D is undetermined. The CDR3 loop spans 16 amino acids. Germline V gene sequence: CDR1 MNHEY, CDR2 SVGAGI. CDR3 amino acids: CASSHSGGRKVNGYTF. CDR3 nucleotides: TGTGCCAGCAGTCACTCTGGCGGGAGGAAGGTGAATGGCTACACCTTC.

This chain connects TRBV18 to TRBJ2-1; TRBD1 matches 8 bases. In germline, CDR1 is KGHSH, CDR2 LQKENI. The CDR3 consists of 11 residues. The V and J ends lost 3 bases and 15 bases, in that order; junction bases with no gene match: 4. The CDR3 DNA reads as TGTGCCAGCTCACCTGGACAGGGCATGTTCTTC. Its translation is CASSPGQGMFF.

The V gene is TRBV7-8, the J gene TRBJ2-1; 9 bases are a match to TRBD1. The ends lost 6 bases at V and 3 bases at J; junction bases unmatched: 18. From germline, CDR1 is SGHVS and CDR2 FQNEAQ. The CDR3 has 19 amino acids. CDR3 loop: CASRDKPGTGKIYYNEQFF. CDR3 bases: TGTGCCAGCAGAGATAAACCGGGGACAGGGAAAATATACTACAATGAGCAGTTCTTC.